Following are 11 T cell receptor beta chains from one sample sequenced in a study of spatial heterogeneity in lung cancer. Time point indicated: sample taken at primary tumor resection. No cell sorting; template was whole RNA from tumor, lung tissue or PBMC. TCRdb independently ran MiXCR on the 5' RACE reads; one entry per CDR3 protein. The table shows about 50,000 distinct CDR3 sequences, with 7.6% occurring only once. Sequenced material: PBMCs, taken at surgery. The receptors derive from a female donor with early-stage non-small cell lung cancer.

The chain joins TRBV5-1 to TRBJ1-4, with a tentative D call TRBD1 (5 bases). Germline V gives CDR1 SGHRS, CDR2 YFSETQ. V lost 7 bases, J lost 6 bases, and 16 bases lay in between. The CDR3 sequence is 14 residues long. CDR3 in DNA: TGCGCCAGCGGCCCCGGGACCAGCCATGAAAAACTGTTTTTT. Protein: CASGPGTSHEKLFF.

V and J are TRBV18 and TRBJ1-5; the match to TRBD1 covers 7 bases. The CDR3 is made up of 16 amino acids. The germline V gene has CDR1 KGHSH and CDR2 LQKENI. Unmatched junction bases numbered 7, after V lost 4 bases and J lost 1 base. The CDR3 DNA sequence: TGTGCCAGCTCACTAGGACAGGTCGGCAGCAATCAGCCCCAGCATTTT. This codes for CASSLGQVGSNQPQHF. Supplemented by reference TRBV18 and TRBJ1-5, the full variable domain reads NAGVMQNPRHLVRRRGQEARLRCSPMKGHSHVYWYRQLPEEGLKFMVYLQKENIIDESGMPKERFSAEFPKEGPSILRIQQVVRGDSAAYFCASSLGQVGSNQPQHFGDGTRLSIL.

This clonotype was detected ten times or more. The gene calls are TRBV7-9 and TRBJ2-1; 9 bases match TRBD2. The CDR3 runs 16 residues. The germline V gene has CDR1 SEHNR and CDR2 FQNEAQ (reference sequence). Trimming at V came to 5 bases and at J to 10 bases, leaving 15 bases not matched to a gene. CDR3 region: CASSAENGGGAKEQFF. The CDR3 coding sequence is TGTGCCAGCAGCGCAGAGAATGGCGGGGGGGCAAAGGAGCAGTTCTTC.

The chain couples TRBV4-3 to TRBJ1-1; D is possibly TRBD1 (5 bases). CDR3 length: 14 residues. Trimming stripped 1 base from V and 5 bases from J, with 11 bases between. Germline CDR1 reads LGHNA; CDR2 reads YSLEER. The CDR3 DNA sequence: TGCGCCAGCAGCCAAGGAGTGAGGGGAACTGAAGCTTTCTTT. This translates into CASSQGVRGTEAFF.

The chain links TRBV5-1 to TRBJ1-1; D not certain. V shed 4 bases and J shed 2 bases, with 12 bases lying between them. CDR3 length equals 14 residues. Germline assignment: CDR1 SGHRS and CDR2 YFSETQ. CDR3 loop: CASSRLPLNTEAFF. CDR3 coding DNA: TGCGCCAGCAGCCGCCTCCCTCTCAACACTGAAGCTTTCTTT.

The CDR3 loop is CASSLGSASTDTQYF. The CDR3 coding sequence is TGTGCCAGCAGCTTGGGGTCGGCGAGCACAGATACGCAGTATTTT. The J gene is TRBJ2-3, the V gene TRBV7-7; no clear D gene. The germline V and J ends were trimmed by 3 bases and 0 bases, with 10 bases remaining between them. This CDR3 spans 15 amino acids. Germline-derived CDR1 and CDR2 are SSHAT and FNYEAQ (reference sequence).

The J gene is TRBJ2-2, the V gene TRBV12-3 or TRBV12-4; maybe TRBD2 (6 bases). CDR3 length: 17 amino acids. V dropped 5 bases and J dropped 2 bases, with 18 bases sitting between them. The CDR3: CASSLRRIAANTGELFF. The CDR3 coding sequence is TGTGCCAGCAGTCTAAGAAGAATAGCGGCAAACACCGGGGAGCTGTTTTTT.

This clonotype has a count of ten or more. This chain uses TRBV20-1 with TRBJ1-2; the D gene is possibly TRBD1 (6 bases). CDR3 length: 12 residues. V lost 1 base and J lost 8, with 11 bases in between. The germline V gene encodes CDR1 DFQATT and CDR2 SNEGSKA (reference sequence). As DNA, the CDR3 is TGCAGTGCTAGAGGGGGGCGTTCCGGCTACACCTTC. Amino acid sequence: CSARGGRSGYTF.

This clonotype was detected many times. The chain employs TRBV29-1 and TRBJ2-3, with D unclear. Trimming shortened V by 1 base and J by 6 bases, and 8 bases separated the two germline ends. The CDR3 runs 12 residues. Germline CDR1 reads SQVTM; CDR2 reads ANQGSEA. In DNA, the CDR3 is TGCAGCGTTGAAGTTCTAGGCGATACGCAGTATTTT. It encodes CSVEVLGDTQYF.

The chain joins TRBV2 to TRBJ1-1, with D perhaps matching TRBD1 (5 bases). Trimming removed 5 bases at V and 1 base at J, with 14 bases between. The CDR3 contains 15 residues. The germline CDR1 and CDR2 sequences are SNHLY and FYNNEI. CDR3: CASSTQVGGNTEAFF. The CDR3 nucleotides are TGTGCCAGCAGTACCCAGGTGGGGGGGAACACTGAAGCTTTCTTT.

The chain has TRBV5-1 and TRBJ1-1; no firm D call. V lost 4 bases and J lost 4, with 17 bases in between. In germline, CDR1 is SGHRS, CDR2 YFSETQ. The CDR3 spans 15 residues. DNA of the CDR3: TGCGCCAGCAGCCTGCAAAGCCCAGGACGCACTGAAGCTTTCTTT. As protein: CASSLQSPGRTEAFF.